The present T cell receptor beta chain was sequenced within a study of PD-1 blockade in classical Hodgkin lymphoma. Findings of the study overall: The study reported lower baseline TCR diversity in newly diagnosed patients than in healthy donors.

Germline CDR1 and CDR2: LGHNT and FRNRAP. The CDR3 has 14 residues. The V gene lost 6 bases and the J gene lost 2 bases, with 14 bases spanning the gap. About this clone itself: Its matching antigen is unknown.

Clones were read by immunoSEQ multiplex PCR, and TCRdb kept only the in-frame ones, dropping some. Among around 70,000 clones listed, over 70% were seen once. Each patient relapsed following autologous stem cell transplantation, and prior brentuximab vedotin exposure differed. This clonotype was sampled from a human donor with classical Hodgkin lymphoma. Sample: peripheral blood mononuclear cells (PBMCs), taken before the second cycle of nivolumab. The genes are TRBV12-5 and TRBJ2-7; TRBD2 might be the D (5 bases). The CDR3 region has the DNA TGTGCTAGTGGCCTCGGGAACATTGCCTACGAGCAGTACTTC. As protein: CASGLGNIAYEQYF.